A selection of T cell receptor beta chains follows, all from one sample in a study of blood T cell repertoires in COVID-19. Clones were sequenced by immunoSEQ multiplex PCR, and TCRdb holds only the in-frame ones, with some missing. The sample contains 95,000 to 150,000 clones, 55% to 75% of which appear only once. Input material: peripheral blood. All receptors derive from a human donor with acute or convalescent COVID-19. The donor label of this sample is uncertain. The CDR3 runs from the conserved cysteine through the conserved F or W. D genes are given only for firm matches. Rows give clone size only sometimes, using once, few, many, or a class for an expanded clone.

clone_size	d_call	cdr3_length	j_call	v_call	cdr3_aa	cdr3_nt
-	TRBD1	15	TRBJ1-2	TRBV27	CASSLSVTGGKGYTF	TGTGCCAGCAGTTTATCGGTAACAGGGGGCAAGGGCTACACCTTC
-	-	14	TRBJ1-4	TRBV7-6	CASSPFLRDEKLFF	TGTGCCAGCAGCCCTTTTCTCAGGGATGAAAAACTGTTTTTT
-	-	15	TRBJ2-6	TRBV6-6	CAVKEVHGGANVLTF	TGTGCCGTGAAGGAGGTTCATGGTGGGGCCAACGTCCTGACTTTC
-	TRBD2	16	TRBJ2-5	TRBV3-1/TRBV3-2	CASSQFGAGEQETQYF	TGTGCCAGCAGCCAATTCGGGGCGGGGGAACAAGAGACCCAGTACTTC
-	-	14	TRBJ2-1	TRBV3-1/TRBV3-2	CASSRLNWNNEQFF	TGTGCCAGCTCGAGGCTGAACTGGAACAATGAGCAGTTCTTC
few	TRBD1	15	TRBJ2-7	TRBV7-8	CASSLVGGESYEQYF	TGTGCCAGCAGCTTAGTAGGGGGCGAGTCCTACGAGCAGTACTTC
-	-	15	TRBJ1-2	TRBV28	CASRNTGWPNYGYTF	TGTGCCAGCAGAAATACAGGGTGGCCTAACTATGGCTACACCTTC
-	-	14	TRBJ2-5	TRBV5-4	CASSRPGLRETQYF	TGTGCCAGCAGCCGTCCGGGACTCCGAGAGACCCAGTACTTC
-	TRBD1	15	TRBJ1-5	TRBV7-2	CASSLVGARGQPQHF	TGTGCCAGCAGCTTAGTGGGGGCCAGGGGGCAGCCCCAGCATTTT
-	-	15	TRBJ2-6	TRBV6-6	CASSYEGSGANVLTF	TGTGCCAGCAGTTACGAGGGCTCTGGGGCCAACGTCCTGACTTTC
-	-	11	TRBJ1-4	TRBV27	CASGRDEKLFF	TGTGCCAGCGGGAGGGATGAAAAACTGTTTTTT
-	-	14	TRBJ2-5	TRBV7-9	CASSFGRNQETQYF	TGTGCCAGCAGCTTCGGCAGGAACCAAGAGACCCAGTACTTC
-	-	15	TRBJ2-1	TRBV6-5	CASSYSGSSYNEQFF	TGTGCCAGCAGTTACTCGGGGAGCTCCTACAATGAGCAGTTCTTC
-	-	15	TRBJ2-3	TRBV5-6	CASSFNGGTTDTQYF	TGTGCCAGCAGCTTCAACGGGGGAACCACAGATACGCAGTATTTT
-	TRBD2	17	TRBJ2-5	TRBV25-1	CASSDVTSGEYQETQYF	TGTGCCAGCAGTGATGTTACTAGCGGGGAATACCAAGAGACCCAGTACTTC
-	-	16	TRBJ2-2	TRBV27	CASSLSVLALTGELFF	TGTGCCAGCAGTTTATCGGTTTTAGCCCTTACCGGGGAGCTGTTTTTT
medium-sized	-	13	TRBJ2-5	TRBV5-5	CASSFPGEETQYF	TGTGCCAGCAGCTTTCCGGGGGAAGAGACCCAGTACTTC
-	-	15	TRBJ1-2	TRBV21-1	CASSKGRQSNYGYTF	TGTGCCAGCAGCAAAGGGAGACAGTCTAACTATGGCTACACCTTC
few	TRBD1	15	TRBJ1-2	TRBV19	CASSTGTGGAYGYTF	TGTGCCAGTAGTACTGGGACAGGGGGCGCCTATGGCTACACCTTC
-	-	13	TRBJ2-3	TRBV29-1	CSVEDPLSNTQYF	TGCAGCGTTGAAGATCCGCTATCGAATACGCAGTATTTT
-	-	13	TRBJ1-2	TRBV5-8	CASSTYGDNGYTF	TGTGCCAGCAGCACCTACGGGGACAATGGCTACACCTTC
-	TRBD1	13	TRBJ1-1	TRBV3-1/TRBV3-2	CASSQSGQVEAFF	TGTGCCAGCAGCCAAAGTGGACAGGTTGAAGCTTTCTTT
many	-	12	TRBJ2-7	TRBV11-2	CASSIQDYEQYF	TGTGCCAGCAGCATACAGGATTACGAGCAGTACTTC
-	-	15	TRBJ1-2	TRBV6-6	CASSYPERQSYGYTF	TGTGCCAGCAGTTACCCGGAGCGACAGTCGTATGGCTACACCTTC
few	TRBD1	13	TRBJ2-7	TRBV7-3	CASSLKGGHEQYF	TGTGCCAGCAGCTTAAAAGGGGGCCACGAGCAGTACTTC
few	TRBD2	16	TRBJ2-2	TRBV4-1	CASSRGEGRRTGELFF	TGCGCCAGCAGCCGCGGGGAGGGGCGACGAACCGGGGAGCTGTTTTTT
-	TRBD1	13	TRBJ1-2	TRBV18	CASSGTGGDGYTF	TGTGCCAGCTCAGGGACAGGGGGAGATGGCTACACCTTC
-	-	13	TRBJ1-2	TRBV3-1/TRBV3-2	CASSPWEGYGYTF	TGTGCCAGCAGCCCTTGGGAGGGCTATGGCTACACCTTC
-	TRBD1	12	TRBJ1-5	TRBV29-1	CSVAGQGQPQHF	TGCAGCGTTGCGGGACAGGGTCAGCCCCAGCATTTT
-	-	14	TRBJ1-2	TRBV18	CASSPQGGNYGYTF	TGTGCCAGCTCGCCGCAGGGAGGGAACTATGGCTACACCTTC
few	TRBD1	13	TRBJ1-6	TRBV2	CASRQGGSSPLHF	TGTGCCAGCAGACAGGGGGGCAGTTCACCCCTCCACTTT
once	-	12	TRBJ1-1	TRBV18	CASSRDSTEAFF	TGTGCCAGCTCACGCGACAGCACTGAAGCTTTCTTT
once	TRBD1	17	TRBJ1-2	TRBV18	CASSPPSDRGRGYGYTF	TGTGCCAGCTCACCACCCTCCGACAGGGGAAGGGGCTATGGCTACACCTTC
-	TRBD2	14	TRBJ2-5	TRBV27	CASRRGTSGETQYF	TGTGCCAGCAGAAGGGGGACTAGCGGGGAGACCCAGTACTTC
once	TRBD1	13	TRBJ1-5	TRBV24-1	CATARTGNQPQHF	TGTGCCACTGCCCGGACAGGAAATCAGCCCCAGCATTTT
-	TRBD2	17	TRBJ2-4	TRBV18	CASSPSSGAGAKNIQYF	TGTGCCAGCTCACCTTCTAGCGGGGCCGGGGCCAAAAACATTCAGTACTTC
-	-	14	TRBJ1-5	TRBV5-1	CASSLDSFNQPQHF	TGCGCCAGCAGCCTGGACAGTTTCAATCAGCCCCAGCATTTT